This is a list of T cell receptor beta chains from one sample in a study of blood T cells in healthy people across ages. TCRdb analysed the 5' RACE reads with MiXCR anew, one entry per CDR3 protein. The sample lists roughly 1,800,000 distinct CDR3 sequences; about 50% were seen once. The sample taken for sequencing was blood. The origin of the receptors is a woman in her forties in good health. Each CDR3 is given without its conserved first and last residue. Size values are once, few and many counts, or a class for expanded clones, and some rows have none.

CDR3aa: SAIQASGSSSYNEQF
abundance: NA
j_gene: TRBJ2-1
v_gene: TRBV20-1

CDR3aa: ASSLSSGRGGYNEQF
abundance: NA
j_gene: TRBJ2-1
v_gene: TRBV5-4

CDR3aa: ASSWDRTNYGYT
abundance: few
j_gene: TRBJ1-2
v_gene: TRBV27

CDR3aa: ASGEGTGANVLT
abundance: NA
j_gene: TRBJ2-6
v_gene: TRBV2

CDR3aa: ACSLIGTGRHEQY
abundance: NA
j_gene: TRBJ2-7
v_gene: TRBV11-2

CDR3aa: ASRAGVGSPLH
abundance: NA
j_gene: TRBJ1-6
v_gene: TRBV6-5

CDR3aa: ASSQVKPSGGAEEQY
abundance: few
j_gene: TRBJ2-7
v_gene: TRBV4-1

CDR3aa: SARDRSRNQPQH
abundance: NA
j_gene: TRBJ1-5
v_gene: TRBV20-1

CDR3aa: ASTSRTGGIESQPQH
abundance: NA
j_gene: TRBJ1-5
v_gene: TRBV12-3/TRBV12-4

CDR3aa: AIGTSGSYEQY
abundance: NA
j_gene: TRBJ2-7
v_gene: TRBV10-3

CDR3aa: ASSQANRDYNEQF
abundance: few
j_gene: TRBJ2-1
v_gene: TRBV4-1

CDR3aa: ASMTTATNEKLF
abundance: NA
j_gene: TRBJ1-4
v_gene: TRBV6-5

CDR3aa: ASSQDEGRLNYGYT
abundance: once
j_gene: TRBJ1-2
v_gene: TRBV4-1

CDR3aa: ASGVLPYNEQF
abundance: NA
j_gene: TRBJ2-1
v_gene: TRBV5-1

CDR3aa: ASSSGGGLYEQY
abundance: few
j_gene: TRBJ2-7
v_gene: TRBV12-3/TRBV12-4

CDR3aa: ASSRAGTTNEKLF
abundance: NA
j_gene: TRBJ1-4
v_gene: TRBV4-3

CDR3aa: ASSLGAGLGSETQY
abundance: NA
j_gene: TRBJ2-5
v_gene: TRBV7-7

CDR3aa: ASRGTGINTEAF
abundance: few
j_gene: TRBJ1-1
v_gene: TRBV12-3/TRBV12-4

CDR3aa: ASTWIPSTGRHGYT
abundance: few
j_gene: TRBJ1-2
v_gene: TRBV28

CDR3aa: ASSQDKSGVEADTQY
abundance: few
j_gene: TRBJ2-3
v_gene: TRBV4-3

CDR3aa: ASRRGTESSYNEQF
abundance: NA
j_gene: TRBJ2-1
v_gene: TRBV6-2/TRBV6-3

CDR3aa: ASSVDGRPPYGYT
abundance: few
j_gene: TRBJ1-2
v_gene: TRBV9

CDR3aa: ASSFSSGSAYNEQF
abundance: NA
j_gene: TRBJ2-1
v_gene: TRBV6-5

CDR3aa: SARLTLDNEQF
abundance: NA
j_gene: TRBJ2-1
v_gene: TRBV20-1

CDR3aa: ASSLGQGASVTQH
abundance: NA
j_gene: TRBJ1-5
v_gene: TRBV6-2/TRBV6-3

CDR3aa: ASIQDLLFNSPLH
abundance: once
j_gene: TRBJ1-6
v_gene: TRBV4-1

CDR3aa: ASRDPTGTNSPLH
abundance: NA
j_gene: TRBJ1-6
v_gene: TRBV6-1

CDR3aa: ASSFVGQGARETQY
abundance: NA
j_gene: NA
v_gene: TRBV28

CDR3aa: ASRDWPGTYNEQF
abundance: NA
j_gene: TRBJ2-1
v_gene: TRBV12-3/TRBV12-4

CDR3aa: ASSSRDRGYYGHT
abundance: NA
j_gene: TRBJ1-2
v_gene: TRBV12-3/TRBV12-4

CDR3aa: ASSQEPGLMDSYEQY
abundance: NA
j_gene: TRBJ2-7
v_gene: TRBV3-1

CDR3aa: SAQPVDRRGAGYT
abundance: few
j_gene: TRBJ1-2
v_gene: TRBV20-1

CDR3aa: ASACRDTDTQY
abundance: NA
j_gene: TRBJ2-3
v_gene: TRBV6-4

CDR3aa: ASSLRGPGAGANVLT
abundance: NA
j_gene: TRBJ2-6
v_gene: TRBV7-3

CDR3aa: VWVGREADTQY
abundance: NA
j_gene: TRBJ2-3
v_gene: TRBV6-5

CDR3aa: ASSFDRGPGEQY
abundance: few
j_gene: TRBJ2-7
v_gene: TRBV7-2

CDR3aa: ASSLKSTGVEAF
abundance: NA
j_gene: TRBJ1-1
v_gene: TRBV7-2

CDR3aa: ASTPTGRANYGYT
abundance: few
j_gene: TRBJ1-2
v_gene: TRBV27

CDR3aa: SVVTTLGGNQY
abundance: NA
j_gene: TRBJ2-5
v_gene: TRBV29-1

CDR3aa: ASSGTEFGTQY
abundance: few
j_gene: TRBJ2-3
v_gene: TRBV27

CDR3aa: ASSLRYGLEAETQY
abundance: NA
j_gene: TRBJ2-5
v_gene: TRBV7-9

CDR3aa: ASSEGGPGYT
abundance: NA
j_gene: TRBJ1-2
v_gene: TRBV2

CDR3aa: ASSFDRQGFSGYT
abundance: few
j_gene: TRBJ1-2
v_gene: TRBV27

CDR3aa: ASSPDPAGANVLT
abundance: NA
j_gene: TRBJ2-6
v_gene: TRBV27

CDR3aa: ASSQRTGIGYEQY
abundance: NA
j_gene: TRBJ2-7
v_gene: TRBV4-3

CDR3aa: SARLPGGHEKLF
abundance: few
j_gene: TRBJ1-4
v_gene: TRBV20-1

CDR3aa: ASSLGNSRYEQY
abundance: NA
j_gene: TRBJ2-7
v_gene: TRBV12-3/TRBV12-4

CDR3aa: ASSSAVTATNEKLF
abundance: NA
j_gene: TRBJ1-4
v_gene: TRBV18

CDR3aa: ASSPQTGGYDEQY
abundance: many
j_gene: TRBJ2-7
v_gene: TRBV7-2

CDR3aa: ASSLGRDTHYGYT
abundance: NA
j_gene: TRBJ1-2
v_gene: TRBV13